These 9 T cell receptor beta chains were sequenced from one sample in a study of vaccination and CD4 T cells after COVID-19. Sequencing of cultured CD4+ T cell DNA used the Oncomine TCR Beta short-read assay. TCRdb independently ran MiXCR on the PCR reads; one entry per CDR3 protein. The table has tens of thousands of distinct CDR3 sequences, under 70% seen once. Their antigens remain unidentified. Treatment given: roughly 11-day PBMC culture with coronavirus spike peptide pools or control peptides (ViraFEST assay). The sequenced sample consisted of CD4+ T cells from blood, cultured in vitro. These receptors all come from a human donor who had recovered from COVID-19.

This chain joins TRBV19 and TRBJ1-1; TRBD1 agrees at 8 bases. The V segment lost 7 bases and the J segment 1 base; nucleotides outside the gene matches: 8. Germline V gives CDR1 LNHDA, CDR2 SQIVND (reference sequence). The CDR3 spans 15 residues. CDR3 amino acids: CASTTGGWKNTEAFF. CDR3 coding DNA: TGTGCCAGTACCACAGGGGGATGGAAGAACACTGAAGCTTTCTTT.

This rearrangement joins TRBV5-3 to TRBJ1-1; D gene ambiguous. TRBV5-3 is recorded as an ORF, its role being uncertain. The V end was cut by 4 bases, the J end by 1 base, with 11 bases between. CDR3 length: 14 residues. The CDR3 sequence is CARSQSPGNTEAFF. In DNA, the CDR3 is TGTGCCAGAAGCCAATCACCTGGGAACACTGAAGCTTTCTTT.

The chain combines TRBV2 with TRBJ2-7, with D possibly matching TRBD2 (7 bases). Germline V lookup: CDR1 SNHLY, CDR2 FYNNEI. This CDR3 comprises 15 residues. Trimming removed 6 bases from V and 3 bases from J, with 18 bases in between. CDR3 amino acids: CASSPRGGLIYEQYF. Here the CDR3 DNA reads TGTGCCAGCAGCCCGAGGGGGGGGCTGATCTACGAGCAGTACTTC.

V gene TRBV20-1 combines with J gene TRBJ1-3; D remains ambiguous. Germline loops: CDR1 DFQATT, CDR2 SNEGSKA (reference sequence). The CDR3 extends over 12 amino acids. The CDR3 DNA reads TGCAGCGGCCGCTACTCTGGAAACACCATATATTTT. Translated, it gives CSGRYSGNTIYF.

V and J are TRBV6-4 and TRBJ2-7; D possibly uses TRBD1 or TRBD2 (5 bases each). Per the germline V gene, CDR1 is MRHNA and CDR2 is SNTAGT. This CDR3 is 14 amino acids long. Trimming removed 2 bases at V and 3 bases at J, with 11 bases between. The CDR3: CASSDRDGLYEQYF. DNA for the CDR3: TGTGCCAGCAGTGACCGGGACGGCCTCTACGAGCAGTACTTC.

The J gene is TRBJ2-5, the V gene TRBV20-1; possibly TRBD1 or TRBD2 for D (7 bases each). The CDR3 length is 14 residues. V was pared by 1 base and J by 2 bases, with 11 bases between. The V gene's germline CDR1 is DFQATT and CDR2 SNEGSKA (reference sequence). The CDR3: CSARGGGQQETQYF. In DNA, the CDR3 is TGCAGTGCTAGAGGGGGGGGACAGCAAGAGACCCAGTACTTC.

V gene TRBV6-2 or TRBV6-3 combines with J gene TRBJ2-1; tentative D call: TRBD2 (6 bases). The CDR3 contains 14 residues. The V end was cut by 8 bases, the J end by 8 bases, with 19 bases between. CDR1 and CDR2 from the germline V gene are MNHEY and SVGEGT. The CDR3 loop is CASLPAGPLYEQFF. For the CDR3, the DNA is TGTGCCAGCCTCCCAGCGGGCCCTCTCTATGAGCAGTTCTTC.

The chain combines TRBV7-6 with TRBJ1-1, with D tentatively TRBD1 (6 bases). The length of the CDR3 is 14 residues. Germline CDR1 is SGHVS and CDR2 is FNYEAQ. V dropped 1 base and J dropped 7 bases, with 13 bases sitting between them. CDR3 DNA: TGTGCCAGCAGCTTAGAGGAGCAGGGGAATGAAGCTTTCTTT. Amino acid sequence: CASSLEEQGNEAFF. Full variable domain (rest looked up from reference TRBV7-6 and TRBJ1-1): GAGVSQSPRYKVTKRGQDVALRCDPISGHVSLYWYRQALGQGPEFLTYFNYEAQQDKSGLPNDRFSAERPEGSISTLTIQRTEQRDSAMYRCASSLEEQGNEAFFGQGTRLTVV.

This clonotype turned up a few times. The DNA for the CDR3 is TGTGCCACCAGTGAATTACCCGTATGGACTAGCGGGAGGGCCAGTCTAGGCACCGGGGAGCTGTTTTTT. Encoded protein: CATSELPVWTSGRASLGTGELFF. V gene TRBV24-1 combines with J gene TRBJ2-2, with 15 bases aligning to TRBD2. V was pared by 4 bases and J by 4 bases, with 21 bases of the junction left unmatched. Germline CDR1 KGHDR, CDR2 SFDVKD. The CDR3 has 23 amino acids.